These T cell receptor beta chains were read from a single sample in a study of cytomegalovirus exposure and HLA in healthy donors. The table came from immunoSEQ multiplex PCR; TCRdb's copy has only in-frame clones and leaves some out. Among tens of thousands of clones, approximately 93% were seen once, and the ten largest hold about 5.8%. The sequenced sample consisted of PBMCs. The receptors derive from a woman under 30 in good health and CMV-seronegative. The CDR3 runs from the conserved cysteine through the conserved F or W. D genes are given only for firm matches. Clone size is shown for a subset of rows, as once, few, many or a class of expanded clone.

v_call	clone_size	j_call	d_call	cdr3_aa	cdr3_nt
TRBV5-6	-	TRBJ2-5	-	CASSLFRSGTQGREETQYF	TGTGCCAGCAGCTTGTTTCGCTCCGGGACCCAGGGGCGGGAAGAGACCCAGTACTTC
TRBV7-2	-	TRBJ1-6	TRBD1	CASSLDYRGHSPLHF	TGTGCCAGCAGCTTAGATTACAGGGGGCATTCACCCCTCCACTTT
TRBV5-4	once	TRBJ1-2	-	CASSSTTPYGYTF	TGTGCCAGCAGCTCGACGACACCTTATGGCTACACCTTC
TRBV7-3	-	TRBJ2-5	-	CASSLDIQETQYF	TGTGCCAGCAGCTTAGACATACAAGAGACCCAGTACTTC
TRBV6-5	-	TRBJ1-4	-	CASSYSNAATNEKLFF	TGTGCCAGCAGTTACTCGAACGCAGCAACTAATGAAAAACTGTTTTTT
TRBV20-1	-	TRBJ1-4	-	CSAAPTVF	TGCAGTGCAGCCCCTACGGTTTTT
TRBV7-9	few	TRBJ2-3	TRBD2	CASSLASAGEVGDTQYF	TGTGCCAGCAGCTTAGCGTCGGCGGGAGAGGTAGGCGATACGCAGTATTTT
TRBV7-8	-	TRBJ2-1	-	CASSLAEDRDEQFF	TGTGCCAGCAGCTTAGCGGAGGATCGGGATGAGCAGTTCTTC
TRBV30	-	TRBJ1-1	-	CAWSFYATEAFF	TGTGCCTGGAGTTTCTATGCAACTGAAGCTTTCTTT
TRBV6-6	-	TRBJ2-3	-	CASTVENGDTDTQYF	TGTGCCAGCACCGTCGAGAACGGGGATACAGATACGCAGTATTTT
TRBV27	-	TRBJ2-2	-	CASSFYRATGELFF	TGTGCCAGCAGTTTCTACAGAGCCACCGGGGAGCTGTTTTTT
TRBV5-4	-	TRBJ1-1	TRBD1	CASSLLDRLNTEAFF	TGTGCCAGCAGCTTATTGGACAGGTTGAACACTGAAGCTTTCTTT
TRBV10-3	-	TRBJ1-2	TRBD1	CAIRDTGTGPALPYGYTF	TGTGCCATCAGGGATACCGGGACAGGACCGGCTTTACCGTATGGCTACACCTTC
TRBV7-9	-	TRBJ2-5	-	CASSQLETQYF	TGTGCCAGCAGCCAACTGGAGACCCAGTACTTC
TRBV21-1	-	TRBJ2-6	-	CASSNGGAYRSSGANVLTF	TGTGCCAGCAGCAACGGGGGGGCATACAGGTCCTCTGGGGCCAACGTCCTGACTTTC
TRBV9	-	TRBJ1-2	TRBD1	CASSAITGTGSSGGYTF	TGTGCCAGCAGCGCCATAACCGGGACAGGCAGTTCGGGTGGCTACACCTTC
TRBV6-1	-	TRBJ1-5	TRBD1	CASSGDRGFSNQPQHF	TGTGCCAGCAGTGGGGACAGGGGATTCAGCAATCAGCCCCAGCATTTT
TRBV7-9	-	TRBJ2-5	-	CASSFPTSSGETQYF	TGTGCCAGCAGCTTTCCCACTAGTTCGGGAGAGACCCAGTACTTC
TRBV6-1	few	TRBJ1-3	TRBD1	CASSGQGAGNTIYF	TGTGCCAGCAGTGGACAGGGGGCTGGAAACACCATATATTTT
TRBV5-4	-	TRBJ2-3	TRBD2	CASSLGTGGDTQYF	TGTGCCAGCAGCTTAGGGACGGGGGGGGATACGCAGTATTTT
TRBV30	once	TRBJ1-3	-	CAWDYGPGNTIYF	TGTGCCTGGGACTATGGTCCGGGAAACACCATATATTTT
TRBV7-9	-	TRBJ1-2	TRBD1	CASSMDRGLRYGYTF	TGTGCCAGCAGCATGGACAGGGGGCTTAGGTATGGCTACACCTTC
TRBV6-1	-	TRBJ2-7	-	CASSEWDFGNGEQYF	TGTGCCAGCAGTGAATGGGACTTCGGGAATGGCGAGCAGTACTTC
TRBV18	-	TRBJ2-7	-	CASSPPGRTFTYEQYF	TGTGCCAGCTCACCACCGGGGAGGACTTTCACCTACGAGCAGTACTTC
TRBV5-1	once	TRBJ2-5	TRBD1	CASSLLGQGNQETQYF	TGCGCCAGCAGCTTGCTGGGACAGGGTAATCAAGAGACCCAGTACTTC
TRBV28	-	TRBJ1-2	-	CASSLNPSRARGYTF	TGTGCCAGCAGTTTAAATCCGTCCAGGGCTCGGGGCTACACCTTC
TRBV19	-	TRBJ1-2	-	CASSMRDTYGYTF	TGTGCCAGTAGTATGAGGGACACCTATGGCTACACCTTC
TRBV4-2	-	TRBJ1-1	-	CASSPRTGVNTEAFF	TGTGCCAGCAGCCCGCGGACGGGGGTGAACACTGAAGCTTTCTTT
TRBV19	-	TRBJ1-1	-	CASSIGGSEAFF	TGTGCCAGTAGTATAGGAGGTTCCGAAGCTTTCTTT
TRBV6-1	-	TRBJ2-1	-	CASRSQVVNEQFF	TGTGCCAGCAGGTCACAGGTCGTAAATGAGCAGTTCTTC
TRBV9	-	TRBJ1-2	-	CASSGSGYTF	TGTGCCAGCAGCGGTTCGGGCTACACCTTC
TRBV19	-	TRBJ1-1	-	CASSIPRVAEAFF	TGTGCCAGTAGTATCCCCCGTGTTGCTGAAGCTTTCTTT
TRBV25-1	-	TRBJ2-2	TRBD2	CASSEQPDLELAWELFF	TGTGCCAGCAGTGAACAACCCGATCTAGAACTAGCGTGGGAGCTGTTTTTT
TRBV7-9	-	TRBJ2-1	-	CASSLELAEQFF	TGTGCCAGCAGCTTAGAGCTAGCGGAGCAGTTCTTC
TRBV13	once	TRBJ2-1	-	CASSSTFNEQFF	TGTGCCAGCAGCTCGACTTTCAATGAGCAGTTCTTC
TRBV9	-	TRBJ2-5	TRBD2	CASSPWGGETQYF	TGTGCCAGCAGCCCTTGGGGGGGAGAGACCCAGTACTTC
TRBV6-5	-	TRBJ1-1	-	CASSLRSGNTEAFF	TGTGCCAGCAGTTTAAGGTCGGGGAACACTGAAGCTTTCTTT
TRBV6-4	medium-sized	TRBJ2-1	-	CASSAGDGGNEQFF	TGTGCCAGCAGTGCGGGTGACGGGGGTAATGAGCAGTTCTTC
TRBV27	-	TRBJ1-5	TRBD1	CASSVDRASNQPQHF	TGTGCCAGCAGTGTGGACAGGGCTAGCAATCAGCCCCAGCATTTT
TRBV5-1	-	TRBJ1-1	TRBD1	CASSLEGGRTEAFF	TGCGCCAGCAGCTTGGAAGGGGGCCGTACTGAAGCTTTCTTT
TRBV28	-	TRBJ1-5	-	CASSLYFQANQPQHF	TGTGCCAGCAGTCTCTACTTCCAGGCCAATCAGCCCCAGCATTTT
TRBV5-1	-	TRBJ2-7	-	CASSARVADYEQYF	TGCGCCAGCAGCGCTCGCGTGGCGGATTACGAGCAGTACTTC
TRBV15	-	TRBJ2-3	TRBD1	CATSSYRTGAADTQYF	TGTGCCACCAGCAGTTACAGGACAGGGGCTGCGGATACGCAGTATTTT
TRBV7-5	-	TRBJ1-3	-	CARSFPGTDGNTIYF	TGTGCCAGAAGCTTTCCCGGAACAGATGGAAACACCATATATTTT
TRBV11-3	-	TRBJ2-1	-	CASTWGDGSGYNEQFF	TGTGCCAGCACCTGGGGGGACGGGAGTGGGTACAATGAGCAGTTCTTC
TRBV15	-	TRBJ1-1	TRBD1	CATSRETGMMNTEAFF	TGTGCCACCAGCAGAGAGACAGGGATGATGAACACTGAAGCTTTCTTT
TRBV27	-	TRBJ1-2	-	CASSWGSRQVYTF	TGTGCCAGCAGTTGGGGCAGCCGCCAAGTCTACACCTTC
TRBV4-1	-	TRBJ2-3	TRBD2	CASSGTSGGAPSTDTQYF	TGCGCCAGCAGCGGAACTAGCGGGGGGGCTCCTAGCACAGATACGCAGTATTTT
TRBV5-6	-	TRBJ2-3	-	CASSFWGSYTDTQYF	TGTGCCAGCAGCTTTTGGGGCTCTTACACAGATACGCAGTATTTT
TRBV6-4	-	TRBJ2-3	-	CASSVAQGGGTDTQYF	TGTGCCAGCAGTGTCGCCCAGGGGGGTGGCACAGATACGCAGTATTTT